This T cell receptor beta chain was sequenced for a study of blood T cell repertoires in COVID-19. Study-level background: Samples representing acute and convalescent COVID-19 were sourced from the United States, Italy and Spain. PBMCs, B-cell-depleted T cells, or T cells provided the cDNA or gDNA that made up the material.

Germline CDR1 reads MNHEY; CDR2 reads SMNVEV (reference sequence). CDR3 length equals 14 residues. The V gene lost 2 bases and the J gene lost 4 bases, with 11 bases spanning the gap. Repertoires were generated with immunoSEQ multiplex PCR, while TCRdb's copy carries only in-frame clones and drops some. The data show 55,000 to 80,000 clones, 75% to 90% seen once. This TCR was recovered from a man aged 50 to 60 with active COVID-19. This chain joins TRBV27 and TRBJ1-2; possibly TRBD1 for D (5 bases). Material for sequencing was peripheral blood. DNA for the CDR3: TGTGCCAGCAGTTTAGGGGCACAGGTCTATGGCTACACCTTC. It is translated as CASSLGAQVYGYTF.